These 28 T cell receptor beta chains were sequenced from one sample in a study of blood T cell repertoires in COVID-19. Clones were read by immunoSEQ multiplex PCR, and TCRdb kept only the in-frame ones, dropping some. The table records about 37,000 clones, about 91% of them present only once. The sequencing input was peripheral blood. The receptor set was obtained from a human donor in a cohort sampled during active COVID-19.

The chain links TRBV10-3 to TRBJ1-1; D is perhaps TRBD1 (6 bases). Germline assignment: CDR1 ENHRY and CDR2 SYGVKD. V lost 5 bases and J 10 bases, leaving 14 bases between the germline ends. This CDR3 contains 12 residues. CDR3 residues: CAISTTGLVAFF. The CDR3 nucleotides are TGTGCCATCAGTACCACAGGGTTAGTAGCTTTCTTT.

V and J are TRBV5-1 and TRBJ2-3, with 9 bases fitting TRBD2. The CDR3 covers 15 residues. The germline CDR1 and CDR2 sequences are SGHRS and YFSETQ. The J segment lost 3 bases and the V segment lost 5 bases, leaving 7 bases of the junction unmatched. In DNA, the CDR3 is TGCGCCAGCAGGGCCGGGACTAGCAATACAGATACGCAGTATTTT. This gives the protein CASRAGTSNTDTQYF. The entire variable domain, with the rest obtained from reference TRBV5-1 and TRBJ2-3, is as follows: KAGVTQTPRYLIKTRGQQVTLSCSPISGHRSVSWYQQTPGQGLQFLFEYFSETQRNKGNFPGRFSGRQFSNSRSEMNVSTLELGDSALYLCASRAGTSNTDTQYFGPGTRLTVL.

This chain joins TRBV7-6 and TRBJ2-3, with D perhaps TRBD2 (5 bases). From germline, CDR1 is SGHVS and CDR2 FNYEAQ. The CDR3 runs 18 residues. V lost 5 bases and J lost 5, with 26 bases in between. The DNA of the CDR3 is TGTGCCAGCAGCATCAAACCCCCCGGGCCGATTGGAGGAGATACGCAGTATTTT. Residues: CASSIKPPGPIGGDTQYF.

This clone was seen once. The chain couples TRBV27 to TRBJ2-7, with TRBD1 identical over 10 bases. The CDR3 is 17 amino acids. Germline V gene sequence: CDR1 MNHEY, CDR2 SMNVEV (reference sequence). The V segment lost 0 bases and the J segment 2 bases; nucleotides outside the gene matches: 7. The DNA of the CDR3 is TGTGCCAGCAGTTTATCGATCGGGACAGGGGCTCCCTACGAGCAGTACTTC. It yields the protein CASSLSIGTGAPYEQYF.

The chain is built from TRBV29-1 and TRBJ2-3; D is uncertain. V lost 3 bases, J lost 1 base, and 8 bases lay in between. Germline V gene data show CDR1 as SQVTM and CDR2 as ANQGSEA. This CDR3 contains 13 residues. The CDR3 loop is CSVEFQGTDTQYF. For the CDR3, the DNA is TGCAGCGTTGAGTTTCAGGGCACAGATACGCAGTATTTT.

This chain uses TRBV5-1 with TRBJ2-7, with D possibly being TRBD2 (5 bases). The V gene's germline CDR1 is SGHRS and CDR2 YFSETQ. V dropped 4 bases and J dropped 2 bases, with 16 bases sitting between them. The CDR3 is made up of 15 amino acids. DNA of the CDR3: TGCGCCAGCAGCCTGCGGGCGGCAGGACCCTACGAGCAGTACTTC. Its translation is CASSLRAAGPYEQYF.

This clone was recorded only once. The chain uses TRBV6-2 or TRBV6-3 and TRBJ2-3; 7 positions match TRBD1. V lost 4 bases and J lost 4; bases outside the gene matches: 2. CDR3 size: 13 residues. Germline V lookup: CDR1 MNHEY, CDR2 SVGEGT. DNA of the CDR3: TGTGCCAGCAGTTGGGACAGACCAGATACGCAGTATTTT. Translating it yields CASSWDRPDTQYF.

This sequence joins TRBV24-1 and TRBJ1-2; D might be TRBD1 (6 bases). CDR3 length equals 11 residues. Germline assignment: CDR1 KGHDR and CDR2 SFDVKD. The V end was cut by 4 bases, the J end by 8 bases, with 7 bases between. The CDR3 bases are TGTGCCACCAGTGAACAGGGAGGCTACACCTTC. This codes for CATSEQGGYTF.

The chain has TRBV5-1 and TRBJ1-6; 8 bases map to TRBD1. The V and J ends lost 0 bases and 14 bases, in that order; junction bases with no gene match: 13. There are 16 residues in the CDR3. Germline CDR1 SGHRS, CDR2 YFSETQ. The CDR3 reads CASSLAWTEGGQALHF. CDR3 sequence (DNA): TGCGCCAGCAGCTTGGCCTGGACAGAAGGGGGACAGGCCCTCCACTTT.

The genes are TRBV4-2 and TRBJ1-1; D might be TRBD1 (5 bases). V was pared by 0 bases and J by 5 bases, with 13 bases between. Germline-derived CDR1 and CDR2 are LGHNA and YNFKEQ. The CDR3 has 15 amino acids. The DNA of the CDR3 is TGTGCCAGCAGCCAAGATCCGGGGGGAGGGACTGAAGCTTTCTTT. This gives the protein CASSQDPGGGTEAFF.

The chain's CDR3 is CASALDTGNTIYF. The CDR3 bases are TGTGCTAGTGCTCTGGACACTGGAAACACCATATATTTT. V usage is TRBV12-5 and J usage is TRBJ1-3, with a weak D call TRBD1 (5 bases). This CDR3 has 13 residues. V lost 7 bases, J lost 2 bases, and 9 bases lay in between. The germline V gene has CDR1 LGHNT and CDR2 FRNRAP. The variable domain in full, with the rest retrieved from reference TRBV12-5 and TRBJ1-3, is DARVTQTPRHKVTEMGQEVTMRCQPILGHNTVFWYRQTMMQGLELLAYFRNRAPLDDSGMPKDRFSAEMPDATLATLKIQPSEPRDSAVYFCASALDTGNTIYFGEGSWLTVV.

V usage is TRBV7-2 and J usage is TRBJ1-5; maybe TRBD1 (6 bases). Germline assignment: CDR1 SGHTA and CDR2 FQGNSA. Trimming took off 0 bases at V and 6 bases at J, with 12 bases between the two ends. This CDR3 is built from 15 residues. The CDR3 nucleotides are TGTGCCAGCAGCTTAGCGCAGGGGACTATTCAGCCCCAGCATTTT. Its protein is CASSLAQGTIQPQHF.

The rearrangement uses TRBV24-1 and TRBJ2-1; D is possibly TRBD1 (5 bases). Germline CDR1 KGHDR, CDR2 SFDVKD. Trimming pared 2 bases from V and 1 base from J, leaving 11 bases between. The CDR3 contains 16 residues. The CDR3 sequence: CATSDSQVTSYNEQFF. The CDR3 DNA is TGTGCCACCAGTGATTCACAGGTGACATCCTACAATGAGCAGTTCTTC.

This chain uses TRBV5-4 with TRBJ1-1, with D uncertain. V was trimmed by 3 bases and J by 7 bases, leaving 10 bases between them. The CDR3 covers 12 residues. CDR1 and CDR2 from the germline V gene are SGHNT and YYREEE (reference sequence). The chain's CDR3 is CASSSGDIEAFF. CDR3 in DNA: TGTGCCAGCAGCTCAGGCGATATTGAAGCTTTCTTT.

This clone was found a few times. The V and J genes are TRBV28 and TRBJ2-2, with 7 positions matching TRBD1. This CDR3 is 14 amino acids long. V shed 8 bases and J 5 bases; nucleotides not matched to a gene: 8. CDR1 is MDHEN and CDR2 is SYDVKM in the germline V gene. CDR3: CASRTGQRTGELFF. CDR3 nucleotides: TGTGCCAGCCGAACGGGACAGAGGACCGGGGAGCTGTTTTTT.

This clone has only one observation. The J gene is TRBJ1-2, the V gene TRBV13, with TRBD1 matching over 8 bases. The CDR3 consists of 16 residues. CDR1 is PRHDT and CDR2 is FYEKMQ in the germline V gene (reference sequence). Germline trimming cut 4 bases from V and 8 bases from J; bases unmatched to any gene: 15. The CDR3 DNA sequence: TGTGCCAGCAGCTCGACCGACGGGCAGGGGGCGCGAGGCTACACCTTC. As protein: CASSSTDGQGARGYTF.

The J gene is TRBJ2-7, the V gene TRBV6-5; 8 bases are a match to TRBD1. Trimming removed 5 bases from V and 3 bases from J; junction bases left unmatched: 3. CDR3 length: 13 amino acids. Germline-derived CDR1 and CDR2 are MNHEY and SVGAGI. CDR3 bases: TGTGCCAGCAGTCGAGACAGGGGCTACGAGCAGTACTTC. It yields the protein CASSRDRGYEQYF.

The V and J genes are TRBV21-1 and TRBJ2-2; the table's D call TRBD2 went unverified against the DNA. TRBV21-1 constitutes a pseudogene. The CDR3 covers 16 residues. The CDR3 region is CASSPLGREKTGELFF. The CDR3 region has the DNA TGTGCCAGCAGTCCCTTGGGGCGGGAGAAGACCGGGGAGCTGTTTTTT.

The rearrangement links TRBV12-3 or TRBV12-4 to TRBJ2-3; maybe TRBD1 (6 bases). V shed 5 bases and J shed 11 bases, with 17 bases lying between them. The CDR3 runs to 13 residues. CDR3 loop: CASSRTGQGRQYF. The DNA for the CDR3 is TGTGCCAGCAGTCGAACAGGGCAGGGGAGGCAGTATTTT.

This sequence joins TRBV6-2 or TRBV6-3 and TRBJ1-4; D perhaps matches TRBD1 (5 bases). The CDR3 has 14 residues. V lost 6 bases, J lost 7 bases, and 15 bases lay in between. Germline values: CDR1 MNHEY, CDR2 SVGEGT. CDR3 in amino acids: CASSPVRRVEKLFF. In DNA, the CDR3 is TGTGCCAGCAGCCCGGTCCGCAGGGTTGAAAAACTGTTTTTT.

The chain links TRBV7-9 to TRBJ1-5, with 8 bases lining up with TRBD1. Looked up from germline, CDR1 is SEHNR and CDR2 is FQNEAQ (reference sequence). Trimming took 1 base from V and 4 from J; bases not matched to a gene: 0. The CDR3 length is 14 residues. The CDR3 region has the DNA TGTGCCAGCAGCTTAGGGGACAGGAATCAGCCCCAGCATTTT. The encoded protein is CASSLGDRNQPQHF.

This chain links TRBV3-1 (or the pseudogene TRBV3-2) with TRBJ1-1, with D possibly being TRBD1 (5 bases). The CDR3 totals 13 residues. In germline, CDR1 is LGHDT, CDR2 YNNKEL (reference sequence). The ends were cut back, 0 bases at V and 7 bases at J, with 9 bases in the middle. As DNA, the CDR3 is TGTGCCAGCAGCCAAGAAAGGAGGGGTGAAGCTTTCTTT. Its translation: CASSQERRGEAFF.

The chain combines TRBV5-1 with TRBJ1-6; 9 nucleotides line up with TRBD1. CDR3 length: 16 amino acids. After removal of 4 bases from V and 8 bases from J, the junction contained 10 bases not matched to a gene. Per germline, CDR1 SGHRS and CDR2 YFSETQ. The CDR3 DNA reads TGCGCCAGCAGCACACGGGACAGGGAAGTGGATTCACCCCTCCACTTT. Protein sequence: CASSTRDREVDSPLHF.

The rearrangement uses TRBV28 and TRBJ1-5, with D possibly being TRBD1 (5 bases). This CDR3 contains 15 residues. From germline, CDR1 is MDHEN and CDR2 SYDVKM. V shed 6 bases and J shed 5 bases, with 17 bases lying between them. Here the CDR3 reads CASSHALGTHQPQHF. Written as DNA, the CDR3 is TGTGCCAGCAGCCACGCACTTGGGACTCATCAGCCCCAGCATTTT.

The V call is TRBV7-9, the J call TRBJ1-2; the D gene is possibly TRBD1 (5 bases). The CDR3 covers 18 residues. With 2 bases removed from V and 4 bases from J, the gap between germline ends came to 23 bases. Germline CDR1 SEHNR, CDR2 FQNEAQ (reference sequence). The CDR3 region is CASSLFSGIGHDGYGYTF. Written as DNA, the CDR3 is TGTGCCAGCAGCTTATTTTCGGGTATTGGACATGATGGCTATGGCTACACCTTC.

CDR3 in DNA: TGTGCCAGTAGTCCCCGGAGGGGGCTCTACGAGCAGTACTTC. This gives the protein CASSPRRGLYEQYF. The chain recombines TRBV19 with TRBJ2-7, with D tentatively TRBD1 (7 bases). CDR3 length equals 14 residues. V was trimmed by 5 bases and J by 3 bases, leaving 14 bases between them. Germline V gene data show CDR1 as LNHDA and CDR2 as SQIVND (reference sequence).

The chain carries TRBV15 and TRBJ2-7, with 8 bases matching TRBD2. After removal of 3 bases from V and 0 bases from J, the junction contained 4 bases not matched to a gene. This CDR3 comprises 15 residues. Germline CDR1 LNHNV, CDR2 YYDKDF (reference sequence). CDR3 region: CATSRGSGDSYEQYF. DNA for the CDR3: TGTGCCACCAGCAGGGGTAGCGGGGACTCCTACGAGCAGTACTTC.

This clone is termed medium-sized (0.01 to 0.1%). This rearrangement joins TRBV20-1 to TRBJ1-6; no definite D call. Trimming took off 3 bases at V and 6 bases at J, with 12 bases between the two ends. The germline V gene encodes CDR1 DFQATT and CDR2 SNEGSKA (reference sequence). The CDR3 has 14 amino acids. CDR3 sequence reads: CSASPPGVNSPLHF. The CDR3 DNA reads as TGCAGTGCTAGTCCTCCCGGGGTTAATTCACCCCTCCACTTT.